The TCR beta chain under discussion was sequenced for a study of human T cells and chemical hapten exposure. Time point: pre-sensitization, week 0. Treatment described: therapeutic diphenylcyclopropenone sensitization with weekly scalp DPC. TCRdb passed the RACE reads through MiXCR, listing each CDR3 protein once. The sample consists of tens of thousands of distinct CDR3 sequences, around an eighth of them appearing once. This CDR3 has 14 residues. Germline CDR1 reads SNHLY; CDR2 reads FYNNEI. J lost 4 bases, V lost 3 bases, and 6 bases had no gene match. The clonotype comes from a woman in her 30s with alopecia areata. Some clones in this sample may be carry-over from other donors' samples. The chain carries TRBV2 and TRBJ2-7, with 7 positions matching TRBD2. The specimen comprised whole blood, sampled in connection with sensitization to the hapten diphenylcyclopropenone (DPC). The CDR3 nucleotides read TGTGCCAGCAGTGATTGGGAGCGGGGATACGAGCAGTACTTC. Encoded protein: CASSDWERGYEQYF.